This T cell receptor (beta chain) was documented in a study of blood T cell repertoires in COVID-19. Study-wide background: Researchers got acute and convalescent COVID-19 samples from the United States, Italy and Spain.

Only in-frame clones appear in the TCRdb table, and some are missing; sequencing was by immunoSEQ multiplex PCR. The repertoire includes a few hundred thousand clones, 86% of them detected once, and 1.5% to 2% sits in the top ten. This clone was detected only a few times. This clonotype was obtained from a woman between 50 and 59 years old with acute or convalescent COVID-19. Specimen: peripheral blood.

The CDR3 DNA reads as TGTGCCAGCAGTTACTCCAGTTTCGAGCAGTACTTC. Translation: CASSYSSFEQYF. The chain is built from TRBV6-2 or TRBV6-3 and TRBJ2-7; D not resolved. This CDR3 is built from 12 residues. Germline V gene lookup returns CDR1 MNHEY and CDR2 SVGEGT. The V end lost 0 bases, the J end lost 6 bases, and 6 bases lay between the germline ends.